Following are 32 T cell receptor beta chains from one sample sequenced in a study of cytomegalovirus exposure and HLA in healthy donors. Primers for the PCR totalled 60 Vbeta and 13 Jbeta. Here immunoSEQ multiplex PCR was the method, and the copy in TCRdb shows in-frame clones only, minus some. Here the sample spans under 200,000 clones, about 70% being singletons. Sequencing was done on a sample of PBMCs. The receptors shown here come from a middle-aged woman in good health and CMV-seropositive.

The V call is TRBV19, the J call TRBJ2-5, with D possibly being TRBD1 (6 bases). V was cut by 7 bases and J by 3 bases, with 18 bases left in between. The CDR3 runs 15 residues. Germline V CDR1 and CDR2: LNHDA, SQIVND (reference sequence). CDR3 sequence (DNA): TGTGCCAGTAAAAAAAGGGGCCGGGACAAAGAGACCCAGTACTTC. This codes for CASKKRGRDKETQYF.

The gene calls are TRBV5-8 and TRBJ1-4, with D unclear. Trimming shortened V by 0 bases and J by 2 bases, and 8 bases separated the two germline ends. The CDR3 sequence is 15 residues long. The germline V gene encodes CDR1 SGHTS and CDR2 YDEGEE. This chain's CDR3 is CASSLEAATNEKLFF. In DNA, the CDR3 is TGTGCCAGCAGCTTGGAGGCAGCGACTAATGAAAAACTGTTTTTT.

This rearrangement joins TRBV2 to TRBJ1-1; D unresolved. CDR3 size: 11 residues. CDR1 SNHLY and CDR2 FYNNEI come from the germline V gene. V was clipped by 5 bases and J by 11 bases, with 12 bases between them. The CDR3 nucleotides are TGTGCCAGCAGTCCCGGGAGCCGGGCTTTCTTT. Protein sequence: CASSPGSRAFF.

The J gene is TRBJ2-6, the V gene TRBV6-5; 8 bases are shared with TRBD2. The CDR3 totals 15 residues. Trimming took 5 bases from V and 4 from J; bases not matched to a gene: 4. Germline CDR1 MNHEY, CDR2 SVGAGI. The CDR3 DNA follows: TGTGCCAGCAGTACGGGGGGGTCGGGGGCCAACGTCCTGACTTTC. Translated: CASSTGGSGANVLTF.

The V gene is TRBV6-6, the J gene TRBJ1-5, with 10 bases that match TRBD1. From germline, CDR1 is MNHNY and CDR2 SVGAGI (reference sequence). After removal of 8 bases from V and 7 bases from J, the junction contained 11 bases not matched to a gene. The CDR3 extends over 15 amino acids. The CDR3 DNA sequence: TGTGCCAGCTGGGAGGGACAGGGGTTGGGGCAGCCCCAGCATTTT. Translating gives CASWEGQGLGQPQHF.

The CDR3 loop is CASNPGEATDTQYF. The CDR3, as DNA: TGTGCCAGCAACCCGGGAGAGGCTACAGATACGCAGTATTTT. V usage is TRBV28 and J usage is TRBJ2-3, with a tentative D call TRBD2 (6 bases). The CDR3 sequence is 14 residues long. Germline lookup yields CDR1 MDHEN and CDR2 SYDVKM. V shed 7 bases and J shed 3 bases, with 14 bases lying between them.

The chain employs TRBV29-1 and TRBJ2-2; 9 nucleotides line up with TRBD1. Trimming removed 7 bases from V and 5 bases from J; junction bases left unmatched: 5. Germline lookup yields CDR1 SQVTM and CDR2 ANQGSEA. The CDR3 is 13 amino acids. CDR3 sequence (DNA): TGCAGCGGCGGGACAGGGTTGACCGGGGAGCTGTTTTTT. This translates into CSGGTGLTGELFF.

J is TRBJ2-7 and V is TRBV5-1; 8 positions agree with TRBD2. Per the germline V gene, CDR1 is SGHRS and CDR2 is YFSETQ. The V and J ends lost 1 base and 5 bases, in that order; junction bases with no gene match: 8. The CDR3 runs to 15 residues. DNA for the CDR3: TGCGCCAGCAGCTTGTTTCCGGGAGGGCCGGACGAGCAGTACTTC. Protein product: CASSLFPGGPDEQYF. The whole variable domain, remainder taken from reference TRBV5-1 and TRBJ2-7, is KAGVTQTPRYLIKTRGQQVTLSCSPISGHRSVSWYQQTPGQGLQFLFEYFSETQRNKGNFPGRFSGRQFSNSRSEMNVSTLELGDSALYLCASSLFPGGPDEQYFGPGTRLTVT.

The J gene is TRBJ1-4, the V gene TRBV7-6; D gene uncertain. This CDR3 contains 15 residues. In germline, CDR1 is SGHVS, CDR2 FNYEAQ. The V gene lost 3 bases and the J gene lost 0 bases, with 8 bases spanning the gap. This chain's CDR3 is CASSLTRSTNEKLFF. The CDR3 DNA sequence: TGTGCCAGCAGCTTGACTCGGTCAACTAATGAAAAACTGTTTTTT.

The rearrangement links TRBV7-2 to TRBJ2-7, with 7 bases that match TRBD2. The CDR3 spans 14 residues. The germline V gene has CDR1 SGHTA and CDR2 FQGNSA. Trimming removed 5 bases from V and 2 bases from J; junction bases left unmatched: 6. The CDR3 here is CASSPISGPYEQYF. In DNA, the CDR3 is TGTGCCAGCAGCCCGATTAGCGGGCCCTACGAGCAGTACTTC. Looking up the rest from reference TRBV7-2 and TRBJ2-7 gives the full variable domain: GAGVSQSPSNKVTEKGKDVELRCDPISGHTALYWYRQSLGQGLEFLIYFQGNSAPDKSGLPSDRFSAERTGGSVSTLTIQRTQQEDSAVYLCASSPISGPYEQYFGPGTRLTVT.

This chain links TRBV19 with TRBJ1-1; the D is unclear. The V and J ends lost 8 bases and 1 base respectively, with 14 bases between them. The CDR3 is 14 residues long. Germline assignment: CDR1 LNHDA and CDR2 SQIVND (reference sequence). The CDR3 region is CASERTSGNTEAFF. In nucleotides, the CDR3 is TGTGCCAGTGAAAGAACCTCAGGGAACACTGAAGCTTTCTTT.

The CDR3 coding sequence is TGTGCCAGCAGCTTCATCGGCGGCACCGGGGAGCTGTTTTTT. Amino acids: CASSFIGGTGELFF. This chain joins TRBV11-2 and TRBJ2-2; no reliable D call. Deletions cut 3 bases from V and 4 bases from J, with 9 bases between. CDR1 is SGHAT, CDR2 FQNNGV, per germline. The length of the CDR3 is 14 residues.

The chain employs TRBV6-6 and TRBJ1-1, with D unresolved. The V end lost 0 bases, the J end lost 7 bases, and 9 bases lay between the germline ends. The CDR3 extends over 13 amino acids. The germline V gene encodes CDR1 MNHNY and CDR2 SVGAGI (reference sequence). In DNA, the CDR3 is TGTGCCAGCAGTTACTCTGCGGCTTGTGAAGCTTTCTTT. This sequence encodes CASSYSAACEAFF.

The V and J genes are TRBV5-6 and TRBJ2-7; TRBD1 agrees at 8 bases. V gave up 2 bases and J gave up 3 bases; unmatched junction bases: 4. The CDR3 extends over 14 amino acids. The V gene's germline CDR1 is SGHDT and CDR2 YYEEEE. CDR3 amino acids: CASSLRQGLYEQYF. The CDR3 coding sequence is TGTGCCAGCAGCTTAAGACAGGGGCTCTACGAGCAGTACTTC.

The genes are TRBV6-5 and TRBJ1-3, with TRBD1 matching over 7 bases. This CDR3 spans 14 amino acids. Germline V lookup: CDR1 MNHEY, CDR2 SVGAGI. The V segment lost 6 bases and the J segment 2 bases; nucleotides outside the gene matches: 4. The CDR3 nucleotides are TGTGCCAGCAGCCCGACAGGGACTGGAAACACCATATATTTT. This sequence encodes CASSPTGTGNTIYF.

The gene calls are TRBV9 and TRBJ2-3; a possible D gene is TRBD2 (5 bases). Trimming removed 3 bases at V and 6 bases at J, with 14 bases between. Germline lookup yields CDR1 SGDLS and CDR2 YYNGEE. The CDR3 consists of 14 residues. The CDR3 protein is CASSGRADGDTQYF. CDR3 bases: TGTGCCAGCAGCGGGCGGGCGGATGGGGATACGCAGTATTTT.

The rearrangement uses TRBV6-1 and TRBJ2-3; 10 nucleotides match TRBD1. Per the germline V gene, CDR1 is MNHNS and CDR2 is SASEGT. The V segment lost 11 bases and the J segment 4 bases; nucleotides outside the gene matches: 6. This CDR3 comprises 13 residues. The CDR3 loop is CAGRTGGADTQYF. The CDR3 bases are TGTGCCGGACGGACAGGGGGGGCAGATACGCAGTATTTT.

The chain recombines TRBV18 with TRBJ2-7, with D possibly being TRBD2 (5 bases). The germline CDR1 and CDR2 sequences are KGHSH and LQKENI. Trimming took off 6 bases at V and 0 bases at J, with 15 bases between the two ends. The CDR3 runs 15 residues. The CDR3 protein is CASSRVEGSSYEQYF. The CDR3 DNA follows: TGTGCCAGCTCCCGAGTCGAGGGAAGCTCCTACGAGCAGTACTTC.

The chain uses TRBV5-4 and TRBJ2-7, with D tentatively TRBD1 (6 bases). V was shortened by 4 bases and J by 0 bases, with 14 bases between the two germline ends. The CDR3 runs 15 residues. CDR1 is SGHNT and CDR2 is YYREEE in the germline V gene (reference sequence). The DNA of the CDR3 is TGTGCCAGCAGCCCCCGCCCGGGACACTCCTACGAGCAGTACTTC. Its translation: CASSPRPGHSYEQYF.

The chain combines TRBV9 with TRBJ2-3; the match to TRBD2 covers 10 bases. The CDR3 extends over 16 amino acids. Germline assignment: CDR1 SGDLS and CDR2 YYNGEE. With 4 bases clipped from V and 2 bases from J, the junction kept 7 bases outside the gene matches. CDR3 in amino acids: CASSPGTSDSTDTQYF. The CDR3 nucleotides read TGTGCCAGCAGCCCTGGGACTAGCGACTCCACAGATACGCAGTATTTT.

The J gene is TRBJ2-5, the V gene TRBV5-1; 12 nucleotides align to TRBD2. CDR1 is SGHRS and CDR2 is YFSETQ in the germline V gene. The CDR3 spans 15 residues. V lost 6 bases, J lost 0 bases, and 3 bases stayed unmatched. CDR3 coding DNA: TGCGCCAGCATAGGACTAGCGGGAAACCAAGAGACCCAGTACTTC. Its translation: CASIGLAGNQETQYF. The variable domain in full, with the rest retrieved from reference TRBV5-1 and TRBJ2-5, is KAGVTQTPRYLIKTRGQQVTLSCSPISGHRSVSWYQQTPGQGLQFLFEYFSETQRNKGNFPGRFSGRQFSNSRSEMNVSTLELGDSALYLCASIGLAGNQETQYFGPGTRLLVL.

The CDR3 DNA reads as TGTGCCAGCAGCATTCTAGCGGGAAGGGGGGATACGCAGTATTTT. This translates into CASSILAGRGDTQYF. The rearrangement uses TRBV7-2 and TRBJ2-3; 9 nucleotides match TRBD2. Trimming removed 5 bases from V and 6 bases from J; junction bases left unmatched: 9. Germline V CDR1 and CDR2: SGHTA, FQGNSA. There are 15 residues in the CDR3.

CDR3 nucleotides: TGCGCCAGCAGCCACGGTGGGGAGGACACCGGGGAGCTGTTTTTT. Protein: CASSHGGEDTGELFF. V usage is TRBV4-3 and J usage is TRBJ2-2; D is perhaps TRBD2 (6 bases). From germline, CDR1 is LGHNA and CDR2 YSLEER. V dropped 3 bases and J dropped 3 bases, with 11 bases sitting between them. There are 15 residues in the CDR3.

This chain uses TRBV25-1 with TRBJ1-2, with D hard to call. CDR1 is MGHDK and CDR2 is SYGVNS in the germline V gene. The V end lost 6 bases, the J end lost 5 bases, and 10 bases lay between the germline ends. The CDR3 is made up of 12 amino acids. The CDR3 loop reads CASSAEGYGYTF. CDR3 nucleotide sequence: TGTGCCAGCAGCGCCGAGGGATATGGCTACACCTTC.

This sequence joins TRBV27 and TRBJ2-5; tentatively, D is TRBD1 (5 bases). The V gene's germline CDR1 is MNHEY and CDR2 SMNVEV (reference sequence). Trimming pared 1 base from V and 4 bases from J, leaving 10 bases between. CDR3 length: 14 amino acids. CDR3 nucleotides: TGTGCCAGCAGTTTATATGGGGCCGGAGAGACCCAGTACTTC. Encoded protein: CASSLYGAGETQYF.

This clone was seen a single time. This chain joins TRBV5-8 and TRBJ1-2; tentative D call: TRBD1 (6 bases). The CDR3 covers 14 residues. CDR1 is SGHTS, CDR2 YDEGEE, per germline. V was cut by 4 bases and J by 8 bases, with 18 bases left in between. The CDR3 reads CASSPGGGARGYTF. CDR3 bases: TGTGCCAGCAGCCCTGGAGGGGGGGCGCGGGGCTACACCTTC.

This chain links TRBV2 with TRBJ2-1, with TRBD2 matching over 7 bases. Germline CDR1 reads SNHLY; CDR2 reads FYNNEI. This CDR3 is 14 amino acids long. Unmatched junction bases numbered 10, after V lost 7 bases and J lost 7 bases. The CDR3 nucleotides read TGTGCCAGCACAGGAGGGAGGGCCTCAAATGAGCAGTTCTTC. This codes for CASTGGRASNEQFF.

The CDR3 region has the DNA TGTGCCAGCTCATCGGGTGCGGGACTAGCGGGAGGAAGCACAGATACGCAGTATTTT. This sequence encodes CASSSGAGLAGGSTDTQYF. The J gene is TRBJ2-3, the V gene TRBV18; 15 nucleotides align to TRBD2. Trimming took 5 bases from V and 0 from J; bases not matched to a gene: 9. CDR3 length: 19 residues. The V gene's germline CDR1 is KGHSH and CDR2 LQKENI. The whole variable domain, remainder taken from reference TRBV18 and TRBJ2-3, is NAGVMQNPRHLVRRRGQEARLRCSPMKGHSHVYWYRQLPEEGLKFMVYLQKENIIDESGMPKERFSAEFPKEGPSILRIQQVVRGDSAAYFCASSSGAGLAGGSTDTQYFGPGTRLTVL.

The chain couples TRBV23-1 to TRBJ2-7; the D gene is possibly TRBD2 (5 bases). TRBV23-1 is marked as an open reading frame, function uncertain. The CDR3 covers 13 residues. Trimming left V 3 bases short and J 5 bases short, with 11 bases between. CDR3 protein: CASSHPQRDEQYF. The CDR3 DNA reads as TGCGCCAGCAGTCATCCCCAGAGGGACGAGCAGTACTTC.

V is TRBV5-6 and J is TRBJ1-5; a weak D match, TRBD1 (5 bases). The ends were cut back, 4 bases at V and 7 bases at J, with 24 bases in the middle. This CDR3 has 17 residues. Germline assignment: CDR1 SGHDT and CDR2 YYEEEE. CDR3 sequence reads: CASSRLSALQGGQPQHF. The CDR3 DNA reads as TGTGCCAGCAGCCGGCTTTCGGCTCTGCAGGGCGGACAGCCCCAGCATTTT.

This clone was detected once. The chain combines TRBV6-1 with TRBJ2-7; no clear D gene. Germline V gene lookup returns CDR1 MNHNS and CDR2 SASEGT. The V end lost 7 bases, the J end lost 3 bases, and 10 bases lay between the germline ends. The CDR3 is made up of 12 amino acids. The CDR3 region has the DNA TGTGCCAGCACCGAGACAAGCTACGAGCAGTACTTC. Translating it yields CASTETSYEQYF.

This sequence joins TRBV28 and TRBJ2-6; 8 bases are shared with TRBD1. The CDR3 sequence is 18 residues long. Germline V gives CDR1 MDHEN, CDR2 SYDVKM. Trimming removed 5 bases from V and 0 bases from J; junction bases left unmatched: 9. The CDR3 here is CASSGQGSSLSGANVLTF. The CDR3 DNA reads as TGTGCCAGCAGTGGACAGGGAAGCTCTCTCTCTGGGGCCAACGTCCTGACTTTC.